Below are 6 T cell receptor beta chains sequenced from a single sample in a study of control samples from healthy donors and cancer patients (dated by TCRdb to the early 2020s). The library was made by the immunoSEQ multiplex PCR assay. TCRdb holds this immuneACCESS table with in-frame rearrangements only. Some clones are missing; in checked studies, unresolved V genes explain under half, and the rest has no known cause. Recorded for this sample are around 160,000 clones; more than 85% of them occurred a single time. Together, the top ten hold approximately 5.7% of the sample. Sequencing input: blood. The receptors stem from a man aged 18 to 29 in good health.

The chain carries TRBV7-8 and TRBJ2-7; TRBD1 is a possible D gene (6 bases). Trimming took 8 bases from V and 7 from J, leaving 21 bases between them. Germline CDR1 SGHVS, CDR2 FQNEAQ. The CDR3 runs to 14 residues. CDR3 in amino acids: CASSRDKRSREQYF. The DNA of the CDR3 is TGTGCCAGCTCCCGGGACAAGCGGTCGCGGGAGCAGTACTTC.

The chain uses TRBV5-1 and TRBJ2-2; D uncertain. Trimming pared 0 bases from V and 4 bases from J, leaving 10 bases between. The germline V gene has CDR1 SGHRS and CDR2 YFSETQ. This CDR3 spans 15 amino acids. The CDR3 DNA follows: TGCGCCAGCAGCTTGGCCTCCCAGCCCACCGGGGAGCTGTTTTTT. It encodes CASSLASQPTGELFF.

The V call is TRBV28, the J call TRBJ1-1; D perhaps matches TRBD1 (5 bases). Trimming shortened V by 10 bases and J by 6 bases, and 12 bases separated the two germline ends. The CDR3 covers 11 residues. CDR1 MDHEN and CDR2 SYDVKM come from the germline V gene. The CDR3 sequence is CATQGGAEAFF. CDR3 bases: TGTGCCACCCAGGGAGGGGCTGAAGCTTTCTTT.

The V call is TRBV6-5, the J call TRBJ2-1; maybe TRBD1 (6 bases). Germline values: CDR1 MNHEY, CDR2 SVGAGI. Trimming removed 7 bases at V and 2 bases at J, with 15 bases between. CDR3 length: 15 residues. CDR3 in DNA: TGTGCCAGCACCCAAAGGGGGTTTACCTACAATGAGCAGTTCTTC. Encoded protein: CASTQRGFTYNEQFF.

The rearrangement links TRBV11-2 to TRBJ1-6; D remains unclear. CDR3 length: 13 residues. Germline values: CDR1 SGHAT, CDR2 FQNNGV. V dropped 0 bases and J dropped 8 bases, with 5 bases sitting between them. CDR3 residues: CASSLEGDSPLHF. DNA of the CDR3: TGTGCCAGCAGCTTAGAGGGTGATTCACCCCTCCACTTT.

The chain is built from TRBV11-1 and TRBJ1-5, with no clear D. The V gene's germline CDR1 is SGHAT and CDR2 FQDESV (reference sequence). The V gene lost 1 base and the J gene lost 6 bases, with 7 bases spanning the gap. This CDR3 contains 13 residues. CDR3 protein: CASSLGFGQPQHF. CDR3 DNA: TGTGCCAGCAGCTTAGGATTCGGTCAGCCCCAGCATTTT. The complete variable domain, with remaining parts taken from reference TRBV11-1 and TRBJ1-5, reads EAEVAQSPRYKITEKSQAVAFWCDPISGHATLYWYRQILGQGPELLVQFQDESVVDDSQLPKDRFSAERLKGVDSTLKIQPAELGDSAMYLCASSLGFGQPQHFGDGTRLSIL.